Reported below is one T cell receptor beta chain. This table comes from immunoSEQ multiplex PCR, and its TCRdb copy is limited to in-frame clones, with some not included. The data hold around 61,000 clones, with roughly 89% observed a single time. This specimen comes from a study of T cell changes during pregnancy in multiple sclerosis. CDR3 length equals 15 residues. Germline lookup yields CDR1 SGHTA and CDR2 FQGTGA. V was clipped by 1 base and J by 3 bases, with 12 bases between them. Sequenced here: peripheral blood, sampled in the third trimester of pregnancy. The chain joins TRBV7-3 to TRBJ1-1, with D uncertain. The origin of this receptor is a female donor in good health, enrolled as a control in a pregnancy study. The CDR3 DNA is TGTGCCAGCAGCTTAAGAGGCCCGCCTGACACTGAAGCTTTCTTT. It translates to CASSLRGPPDTEAFF.